This T cell receptor (beta chain) stems from a study of blood T cell repertoires in COVID-19. The repertoire was sequenced with immunoSEQ multiplex PCR; TCRdb's copy has only in-frame clones and lacks some. The profile shows about 320,000 clones, 75% to 90% of them singletons. The source of this sequence is a man aged 55-75 years who had recovered from COVID-19. Input material: PBMCs or T cells enriched from blood (not recorded which).

This chain's CDR3 is CASSEAPKTGSYEQYF. The CDR3 DNA follows: TGTGCCAGCAGTGAAGCGCCAAAGACAGGCTCCTACGAGCAGTACTTC. The V gene is TRBV2, the J gene TRBJ2-7, with D perhaps matching TRBD1 (6 bases). The CDR3 is made up of 16 amino acids. V dropped 0 bases and J dropped 0 bases, with 12 bases sitting between them. CDR1 is SNHLY and CDR2 is FYNNEI in the germline V gene.